This T cell receptor beta chain was recovered during a study of T cells in Graves' hyperthyroidism and ophthalmopathy (dated by TCRdb to between 2018 and 2021). At the level of the whole study: Peripheral blood samples were taken at initial diagnosis, before any treatment was given. Whether ophthalmopathy could be predicted prospectively was tested in an independent validation cohort made up of roughly 19 hyperthyroidism patients plus 17 patients who later progressed to ophthalmopathy. TCR Vbeta CDR3 sequencing of 135 peripheral blood samples (43 ophthalmopathy, 75 to 85 hyperthyroidism and 17 progressor patients) is reported in the paper. The 75 to 100 discovery patients were randomly divided into training and test sets at a 7:3 ratio. Following sampling, methimazole starting at 30 mg daily was given to hyperthyroidism patients, and high-dose intravenous methylprednisolone was given to ophthalmopathy patients. In addition, the study compared T-cell repertoires in thyroid tissue and in blood from six Graves' hyperthyroidism patients. TCR V-J signatures able to tell the groups apart were searched for in a discovery cohort of 90 to 100 patients, of whom around 42 had Graves' ophthalmopathy and about 55 had stable Graves' hyperthyroidism. Broad study findings and their caveats: Most expanded thyroid clonotypes (frequency above 0.001) were also found in blood, which suggests that blood repertoires may mirror thyroid immune responses. A 13 V-J signature model separated ophthalmopathy from stable hyperthyroidism, with 87.88% sensitivity and just under 84% specificity in cross-validation and 80%/75% in testing. Sample size was not statistically predetermined, and investigators were not blinded to group allocation. During validation, the model predicted progression to ophthalmopathy a median of about 6.5 months ahead of onset, with roughly 65% sensitivity and less than 85% specificity.

Reading from cysteine to phenylalanine, the CDR3 counts 13 amino acids. The entry retains the CDR3 DNA only, 39 bases that are in frame from base 1. Sequences SGHVS (CDR1) and FQNEAQ (CDR2) are obtained from the germline V gene. V loses 6 bases, J loses 5 bases, and the germline ends lie 14 bases apart. Comments on this clonotype: Its antigen is still unknown. Base qualities are not recorded, but no much larger clone differs from it by a single base.

Hyperthyroidism patients were newly diagnosed, with disease duration under 2 months, and aged 18 to 65 years. The study excluded patients with uncontrolled infections, other autoimmune diseases, pregnancy or lactation. Diagnoses were based on clinical symptoms, serum thyroxine and TRAb, thyroid ultrasound and orbital computed tomography. Blood from progressor patients was drawn when they were first diagnosed with hyperthyroidism, before any ophthalmopathy symptoms appeared. Ficoll-Paque density gradient centrifugation was used to isolate PBMCs from about 9.4 ml of fresh peripheral blood. Patients classed as progressors first received a Graves' hyperthyroidism diagnosis and then went on to develop ophthalmopathy during follow-up. Trizol reagent was used to extract total RNA, and RNA quality was then checked on an Agilent 2100 Bioanalyzer. TCR beta CDR3 regions were amplified from RNA transcripts. The TCR CDR3 was subjected to a first round of RT-PCR using the HTBI primer set and the Qiagen OneStep RT-PCR kit. Libraries were constructed in a second round of multiplex PCR, after which size selection and purification were carried out. The libraries were sequenced on an Illumina HiSeq2000 using paired-end 100 bp reads. Regarding the original processing steps: SOAPnuke was used to process the raw data, removing reads that contained adapters or uncalled bases, had a mean Phred below 15, or lacked an exact match to the constant primer or identifier. High-quality paired reads were merged with COPE v1.2.5, and unique nucleotide sequences were defined as clonotypes. Clonotypes were aligned to IMGT TRBV, TRBD and TRBJ reference segments using MiTCR v1.1. Only V-J combinations with frequency above 0.0001, covering roughly 99% of repertoires, were analysed. The TCS score was defined as F50 (clonal expansion) divided by E x V (chaos), with BLOSUM62-based TCRdist calculated between CDR3 peptides within each V-J. Welch's t-statistics and random forest reduced fewer than 550 V-J features to fewer than 15, which were used in a naive Bayes classifier (R e1071). TCRdb reworked the public reads: Q25 trimming with fastp, MiXCR clone assembly, productive beta chains retained. Entries are consolidated by CDR3 protein sequence, retaining the most common genes and DNA. These V and J calls are TCRdb output, not the study's own analysis. Across this sample there are around 250,000 distinct CDR3 sequences, with more than 12% seen only once. About 14% of the sample belongs to the ten largest clones.

This TCR derives from a woman aged 40-49 years with Graves' hyperthyroidism that later progressed to Graves' ophthalmopathy. The sequence joins TRBV7-8 to TRBJ2-7; the D gene identity is not certain. The sequenced sample consisted of blood. Here is the DNA: TGTGCCAGCAGAGCCATCAATGAGAACGAGCAGTACTTC. This is translated as CASRAINENEQYF. The full variable domain, completed from the reference TRBV7-8 and TRBJ2-7 proteins outside the CDR3, reads GAGVSQSPRYKVAKRGQDVALRCDPISGHVSLFWYQQALGQGPEFLTYFQNEAQLDKSGLPSDRFFAERPEGSVSTLKIQRTQQEDSAVYLCASRAINENEQYFGPGTRLTVT.